This TCR beta chain was sequenced during a study of T cell responses to AZD1222 COVID-19 vaccine (dated by TCRdb to the early 2020s). Regarding the research as a whole: A total of roughly 240 trial participants underwent TCR sequencing, of whom around 200 received two doses of AZD1222 and 26 received two doses of the MenACWY control vaccine. Trial participants were enrolled by age into subgroups of 18-55, 56-69 and 70-plus years, and 148, 28 and 57 TCR-sequenced participants, respectively, were included in these subgroups. Overall study results and their limits: Spike-specific TCR breadth and depth rose significantly after two AZD1222 doses compared with day 0 and with MenACWY recipients. The vaccine-associated CD4 TCRs covered the entire spike protein, and the dominant responses fell in regions 160-218 and 743-854. No day 14 peak-response samples were available, so repertoires were characterized only after the peak T cell response. Only five to seven AZD1222 recipients were SARS-CoV-2 seropositive at baseline, limiting conclusions about previously exposed vaccinees. Reportedly, almost half of the unique spike-specific TCRs recognized epitopes lying outside the regions that are mutated in the B.1.351 and B.1.1.7 variants. Participants were mostly white British and included more females than males, and it was suggested by the authors that clonal diversity may have been underestimated. The 56-69-year group was small, and its depth increase did not reach significance, likely because of low power.

What the time point label conveys for this sample: about 28 days (+/-7) after the second vaccine dose. The treatment or condition label, read with the paper, signifies: meningococcal conjugate vaccine given as trial control. Samples from vaccinated people were obtained from the UK trials COV001 and COV002, which included a single-blind randomized controlled phase 2/3 trial of AZD1222 (ChAdOx1 nCoV-19) in healthy adults. For TCRbeta chain sequencing, PBMC samples from trial participants were taken at day 0 and at day 28 after the second dose. On this clone itself: The clone's antigen remains unknown. Nothing much larger sits one base from this clone, and base qualities are not available.

CDR3 length: 17 amino acids, cysteine to phenylalanine. The entry retains the CDR3 DNA only, 51 bases that are in frame from base 1. V and J are trimmed by 1 base and 0 bases, and the gene matches miss 5 bases of the junction. Sequences LGHNA (CDR1) and YNFKEQ (CDR2) are obtained from the germline V gene. The CDR3 regions of human TCRbeta chains were subjected to immunosequencing. Processing in the source paper ran as follows. Repertoire TCRs were matched against a reference library of SARS-CoV-2-specific TCRs generated with the MIRA antigen-specificity platform. Breadth was defined as the fraction of unique TCRs that were SARS-CoV-2-associated. Depth was defined as the fraction of total T cells that were SARS-CoV-2-associated. Using the MIRA data, every spike-specific TCR was mapped to the spike region that the TCR reacted to and assigned to either a CD4 or a CD8 class. Log10-transformed breadth and depth values were compared by one-way ANOVA with Sidak's multiple comparisons tests. TCRdb stores this immuneACCESS table with in-frame sequences only. Part of the clones is absent; in the studies checked, under half of the shortfall reflects unresolved V genes, and no reason is known for the rest. For V, J and clone size, that table is used; D and trimming come from the DNA. A total of some 200,000 clones appear in this sample, about 94% of them only once. The ten top clones hold 1.7% of the sample.

This receptor was obtained from an adult who received the MenACWY meningococcal vaccine as a control. The V gene is TRBV4-2 and the J gene is TRBJ1-5; the junction holds 8 bases that match TRBD1. This material consisted of peripheral blood, taken 28 days after the second dose of the MenACWY control vaccine. The DNA sequence is TGTGCCAGCAGCCAAGTCCAGGGGGCTATTAGCAATCAGCCCCAGCATTTT. The encoded protein is CASSQVQGAISNQPQHF.